This T cell receptor (beta chain) was captured in a study of T cell responses to AZD1222 COVID-19 vaccine. Comment on this clone: Its antigen is as yet unknown.

Findings of the study overall: Baseline serostatus was positive in only six AZD1222 recipients.

Profiling relied on immunoSEQ multiplex PCR, and the TCRdb table lists in-frame clones only, not all of them. The repertoire holds just over 150,000 clones, with 90% as singletons. This CDR3 contains 15 residues. Deletions cut 0 bases from V and 0 bases from J, with 9 bases between. CDR1 SGHKS and CDR2 YYEKEE come from the germline V gene (reference sequence). V and J are TRBV5-5 and TRBJ1-1; D gene ambiguous. The sequences come from peripheral blood, collected 28 days after the second AZD1222 dose. This receptor was obtained from an adult who received the AZD1222 COVID-19 vaccine. CDR3 amino acids: CASSLVLAVNTEAFF. CDR3 sequence (DNA): TGTGCCAGCAGCTTGGTGTTGGCGGTGAACACTGAAGCTTTCTTT.